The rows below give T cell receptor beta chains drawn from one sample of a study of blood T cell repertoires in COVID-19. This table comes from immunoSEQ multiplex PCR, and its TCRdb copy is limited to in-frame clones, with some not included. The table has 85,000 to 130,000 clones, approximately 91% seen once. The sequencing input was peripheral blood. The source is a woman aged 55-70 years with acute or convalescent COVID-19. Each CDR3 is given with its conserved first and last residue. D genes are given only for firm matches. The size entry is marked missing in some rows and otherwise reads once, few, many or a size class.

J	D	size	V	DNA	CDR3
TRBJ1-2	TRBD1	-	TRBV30	TGTGCCTGGCGCTTTCCAGGGGGTTTGGGCTATGGCTACACCTTC	CAWRFPGGLGYGYTF
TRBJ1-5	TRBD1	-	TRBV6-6	TGTGCCAGCAGACCTGGGACAGGGGGAGTGCAGCCCCAGCATTTT	CASRPGTGGVQPQHF
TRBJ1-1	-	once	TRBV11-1	TGTGCCAGCAGCTTAGAGGTAGGGGCCAAATCTTTCTTT	CASSLEVGAKSFF
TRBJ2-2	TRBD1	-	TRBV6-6	TGTGCCAGCAGTTCCGGACAGGGCGGTAACACCGGGGAGCTGTTTTTT	CASSSGQGGNTGELFF
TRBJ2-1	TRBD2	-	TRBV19	TGTGCCACTAATAGCGGGAGGGGTGGTGAGCAGTTCTTC	CATNSGRGGEQFF
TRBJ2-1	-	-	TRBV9	TGTGCCAGCAGCGTAGACGGAGGTGAAACCTCCTACAATGAGCAGTTCTTC	CASSVDGGETSYNEQFF
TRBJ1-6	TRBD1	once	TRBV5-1	TGCGCCAGCAGCTTGCTAGGGGGCAATAATTCACCCCTCCACTTT	CASSLLGGNNSPLHF
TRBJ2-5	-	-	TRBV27	TGTGCCAGCAGTTTGACATCTGCGGGGGCCAAAGAGACCCAGTACTTC	CASSLTSAGAKETQYF
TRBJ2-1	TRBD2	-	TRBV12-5	TGTGCTAGTGGTTTGGAGGCGGGAGCTTCTCCCAAGCAGTTCTTC	CASGLEAGASPKQFF
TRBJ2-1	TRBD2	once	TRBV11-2	TGTGCCAGCAGCCCTGGGACTAGCGGCCCCAATGAGCAGTTCTTC	CASSPGTSGPNEQFF
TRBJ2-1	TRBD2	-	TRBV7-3	TGTGCCAGCAGCTTAACCGGGACTAGCGGGATAGCTGAGCAGTTCTTC	CASSLTGTSGIAEQFF
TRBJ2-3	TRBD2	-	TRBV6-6	TGTGCCAGCAGCGGGGCTAGCGGGATTAGCACAGATACGCAGTATTTT	CASSGASGISTDTQYF
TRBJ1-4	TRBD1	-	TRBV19	TGTGCCAGTAGAACGACAGGGGATCAGGAAAAACTGTTTTTT	CASRTTGDQEKLFF
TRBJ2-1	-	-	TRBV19	TGTGCCAGTAGTATAGTACAGAATGAGCAGTTCTTC	CASSIVQNEQFF
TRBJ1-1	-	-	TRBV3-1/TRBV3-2	TGTGCCAGCAGCCAAGGACAGCAGCCGAACACTGAAGCTTTCTTT	CASSQGQQPNTEAFF
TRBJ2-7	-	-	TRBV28	TGTGCCAGCAGTTTCCCATCGGGGGAGCAGTACTTC	CASSFPSGEQYF
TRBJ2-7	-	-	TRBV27	TGTGCCAGCGGGGACACTTTCTACGAGCAGTACTTC	CASGDTFYEQYF
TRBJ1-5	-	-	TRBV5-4	TGTGCCAGCAGCGAACAGGGAAAACAGCCCCAGCATTTT	CASSEQGKQPQHF
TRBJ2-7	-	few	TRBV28	TGTGCCAGCAGTCCGGGACACCCGTCGTACGAGCAGTACTTC	CASSPGHPSYEQYF
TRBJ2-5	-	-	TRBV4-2	TGTGCCAGCAGCCAAGAGGAGGGACGGGAGACCCAGTACTTC	CASSQEEGRETQYF
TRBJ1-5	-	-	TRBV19	TGTGCCAGTAGTATCCCAGGGGGCAATCAGCCCCAGCATTTT	CASSIPGGNQPQHF
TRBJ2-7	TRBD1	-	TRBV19	TGTGCCAGTAGTTTCCCGGGACAGGCCAACTACGAGCAGTACTTC	CASSFPGQANYEQYF
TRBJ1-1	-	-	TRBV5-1	TGCGCCAGCAGCTTGGGGGGGCTCGACACTGAAGCTTTCTTT	CASSLGGLDTEAFF
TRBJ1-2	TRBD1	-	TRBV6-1	TGTGCCAGCAGTGAGTTGAGGGGACAGGATGGCTACACCTTC	CASSELRGQDGYTF
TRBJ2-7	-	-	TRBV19	TGTGCCAGTAGTATAGTAGGTGGGGCTAGTTCCCCCTACGAGCAGTACTTC	CASSIVGGASSPYEQYF
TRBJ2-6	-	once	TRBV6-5	TGTGCCAGCAGGCCGGGAGCGGCCGGGGCCAACGTCCTGACTTTC	CASRPGAAGANVLTF
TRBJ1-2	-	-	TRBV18	TGTGCCAGCTCACAGGACAGCCTCAACTATGGCTACACCTTC	CASSQDSLNYGYTF
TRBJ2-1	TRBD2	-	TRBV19	TGTGCCAGTAGTACCTTCGGGATAGCGGGAGGGTTCTATGAGCAGTTCTTC	CASSTFGIAGGFYEQFF
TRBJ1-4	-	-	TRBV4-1	TGCGCCAGCAGCCAAGATGGAGCGCCCCGGAGTGAAAAACTGTTTTTT	CASSQDGAPRSEKLFF
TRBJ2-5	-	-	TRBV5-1	TGCGCCAGCAGCTTCCCCGTAGGGGGTGGAGAGACCCAGTACTTC	CASSFPVGGGETQYF
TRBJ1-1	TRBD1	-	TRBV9	TGTGCCAGCAGCGTGACAGGGGCTGTGAACACTGAAGCTTTCTTT	CASSVTGAVNTEAFF
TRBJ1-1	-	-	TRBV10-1	TGCGCCAGCAGTAGAGGAATACTGACTGAAGCTTTCTTT	CASSRGILTEAFF
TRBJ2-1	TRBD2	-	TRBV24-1	TGTGCCACCAGTAAGGGAGGGCTAGCGGGAGACAATGAGCAGTTCTTC	CATSKGGLAGDNEQFF
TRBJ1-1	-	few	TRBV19	TGTGCCAGTAGTATAGATTTAAACACTGAAGCTTTCTTT	CASSIDLNTEAFF
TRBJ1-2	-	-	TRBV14	TGTGCCAGCAGCCAAGATGCGAGAAACTATGGCTACACCTTC	CASSQDARNYGYTF
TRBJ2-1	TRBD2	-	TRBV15	TGTGCCACCAGCAGAGGGACTAGCGGGAGGCTTGAGCAGTTCTTC	CATSRGTSGRLEQFF
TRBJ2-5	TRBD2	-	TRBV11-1	TGTGCCAGCAGCCCCCGGACTAGCGGGAAATTTGAGACCCAGTACTTC	CASSPRTSGKFETQYF
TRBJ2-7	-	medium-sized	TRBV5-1	TGCGCCAGCAGCTTGGTCTCAGGGGCCTACGAGCAGTACTTC	CASSLVSGAYEQYF
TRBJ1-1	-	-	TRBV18	TGTGCCAGCTCACCGGCTGCCCAGGTAAACACTGAAGCTTTCTTT	CASSPAAQVNTEAFF
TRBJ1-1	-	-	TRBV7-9	TGTGCCAGCAACCGTAGGGAGCCCATGAACACTGAAGCTTTCTTT	CASNRREPMNTEAFF